This entry concerns a single T cell receptor (beta chain). These data belong to a study of blood T cells in healthy people across ages. For the second PCR, which ran for roughly 6 to 12 cycles, a sample-barcoded 5' primer and a J-beta primer mix were used. TCRdb passed the 5' RACE reads through MiXCR, listing each CDR3 protein once. The sample has more than 700,000 distinct CDR3 sequences, 35% to 60% seen once; the top ten hold around 18%. The CDR3 is 15 amino acids. V was trimmed by 6 bases and J by 5 bases, leaving 17 bases between them. Germline CDR1 MGHDK, CDR2 SYGVNS. The sequenced sample consisted of blood. The TCR comes from a man older than 75 in good health. The V gene is TRBV25-1, the J gene TRBJ2-1, with D tentatively TRBD1 or TRBD2 (5 bases each). In DNA, the CDR3 is TGTGCCAGCAGCGACGGGACCCTAGGAGACAATGAGCAGTTCTTC. As protein: CASSDGTLGDNEQFF.